The 18 T cell receptor beta chains below all came from one sample that was sequenced in a study of identical twins (dated by TCRdb to about 2016). The library was prepared using 5' RACE. For sequencing, an Illumina HiSeq 2000 was employed. TCRdb trimmed the raw reads at Q25, called clones with MiXCR and kept productive beta chains. Rows are unified per CDR3 protein, each entry keeping the most common DNA and genes. The sample table contains roughly 230,000 distinct CDR3 sequences; only one count was recorded for about 8.3% of them. Less than 4% of the sample rests with the top ten. This same sample was also part of a study on yellow fever vaccine responses in identical twins.

Sequencing input: CD8+ T cells sorted from blood. The receptors were sampled from a woman aged 18-29 years in good health.

This clonotype was counted only a few times. The rearrangement links TRBV7-9 to TRBJ2-1, with 11 nucleotides matching TRBD2. The V and J ends lost 4 bases and 2 bases, in that order; junction bases with no gene match: 4. CDR1 and CDR2 from the germline V gene are SEHNR and FQNEAQ (reference sequence). The CDR3 has 16 amino acids. The CDR3 coding sequence is TGTGCCAGCAGCTCTGCTAGCGGGGGGCCCTACAATGAGCAGTTCTTC. Translation: CASSSASGGPYNEQFF.

This clonotype was seen ten or more times. V gene TRBV29-1 combines with J gene TRBJ2-1, with D perhaps TRBD1 or TRBD2 (5 bases each). This CDR3 is built from 14 residues. The V end was cut by 6 bases, the J end by 6 bases, with 18 bases between. CDR1 SQVTM and CDR2 ANQGSEA come from the germline V gene. CDR3 in DNA: TGCAGCGTCAAAGGTGGGGGATTAGGCAATGAGCAGTTCTTC. Its protein is CSVKGGGLGNEQFF.

The chain employs TRBV27 and TRBJ2-7, with D possibly matching TRBD2 (5 bases). This CDR3 region has 14 residues. Germline CDR1 and CDR2: MNHEY and SMNVEV (reference sequence). The germline V and J ends were trimmed by 0 bases and 3 bases, with 9 bases remaining between them. The CDR3 reads CASSLSSGLYEQYF. The CDR3 DNA sequence: TGTGCCAGCAGTTTATCGTCCGGACTCTACGAGCAGTACTTC.

The rearrangement uses TRBV20-1 and TRBJ2-7; 8 bases agree with TRBD1. This CDR3 spans 12 amino acids. CDR1 DFQATT and CDR2 SNEGSKA come from the germline V gene (reference sequence). In DNA, the CDR3 is TGCAGCACGGGACAGGTTTCCTACGAGCAGTACTTC. This codes for CSTGQVSYEQYF.

This clonotype was picked up many times. The V gene is TRBV20-1, the J gene TRBJ2-7; D is undetermined. The CDR3 runs 15 residues. Germline assignment: CDR1 DFQATT and CDR2 SNEGSKA (reference sequence). Trimming left V 1 base short and J 0 bases short, with 13 bases between. This CDR3 is CSARGLVISSYEQYF. The CDR3 nucleotides are TGCAGTGCTAGAGGATTGGTGATTAGCTCCTACGAGCAGTACTTC.

The chain is built from TRBV20-1 and TRBJ2-7; 9 bases map to TRBD2. Unmatched junction bases numbered 15, after V lost 0 bases and J lost 0 bases. Germline V gives CDR1 DFQATT, CDR2 SNEGSKA (reference sequence). The CDR3 runs to 19 residues. The CDR3 here is CSARDRLAGPHGTSYEQYF. The CDR3 DNA reads as TGCAGTGCTAGAGATCGGCTAGCGGGGCCTCACGGGACCTCCTACGAGCAGTACTTC.

The rearrangement uses TRBV7-9 and TRBJ1-2, with 8 nucleotides matching TRBD1. CDR3 length: 16 residues. Germline V CDR1 and CDR2: SEHNR, FQNEAQ (reference sequence). Unmatched junction bases numbered 9, after V lost 1 base and J lost 5 bases. The CDR3 bases are TGTGCCAGCAGCTTAGATTTTGCGGACAGGGCGTATGGCTACACCTTC. The encoded protein is CASSLDFADRAYGYTF.

This clonotype has ten or more counts. CDR3 sequence reads: CASPALPQANTGELFF. Written as DNA, the CDR3 is TGTGCCAGCCCGGCCCTCCCCCAGGCGAACACCGGGGAGCTGTTTTTT. This chain links TRBV7-8 with TRBJ2-2; D call uncertain. Germline values: CDR1 SGHVS, CDR2 FQNEAQ. The ends were cut back, 8 bases at V and 0 bases at J, with 16 bases in the middle. The CDR3 length is 16 residues.

This clonotype has a single count. The V call is TRBV12-5, the J call TRBJ2-3; no definite D call. Per the germline V gene, CDR1 is LGHNT and CDR2 is FRNRAP. V gave up 6 bases and J gave up 5 bases, with 12 bases separating them. This CDR3 spans 13 amino acids. CDR3 nucleotides: TGTGCTAGTGGCCAACACTCGGGAGATACGCAGTATTTT. It is translated as CASGQHSGDTQYF.

This chain connects TRBV20-1 to TRBJ2-1; 9 bases are a match to TRBD2. CDR3 length equals 15 residues. Germline lookup yields CDR1 DFQATT and CDR2 SNEGSKA (reference sequence). The V and J ends lost 4 bases and 0 bases, in that order; junction bases with no gene match: 4. CDR3 sequence: CSATSGAISYNEQFF. The CDR3 DNA is TGCAGTGCTACTAGCGGGGCGATCTCCTACAATGAGCAGTTCTTC.

This chain uses TRBV6-5 with TRBJ2-3; the match to TRBD1 covers 9 bases. This CDR3 spans 16 amino acids. CDR1 is MNHEY, CDR2 SVGAGI, per germline. Trimming at V came to 0 bases and at J to 7 bases, leaving 8 bases not matched to a gene. CDR3 residues: CASSYSSGTGIYTQYF. In DNA, the CDR3 is TGTGCCAGCAGTTACTCGTCCGGGACAGGGATTTATACGCAGTATTTT.

This clonotype was recorded a few times. The V call is TRBV6-2 or TRBV6-3, the J call TRBJ2-7, with 9 bases identical to TRBD2. J lost 1 base, V lost 5 bases, and 12 bases had no gene match. CDR3 length equals 17 residues. Germline CDR1 and CDR2: MNHEY and SVGEGT. CDR3 sequence: CASSGIAGDYMSYEQYF. The CDR3 region has the DNA TGTGCCAGCAGTGGAATAGCGGGAGATTATATGTCCTACGAGCAGTACTTC.

This clonotype was detected only a few times. This chain connects TRBV14 to TRBJ1-4, with a weak D call TRBD1 (6 bases). The CDR3 length is 16 residues. Per germline, CDR1 SGHDN and CDR2 FVKESK. Trimming took 0 bases from V and 2 from J, leaving 10 bases between them. In DNA form, the CDR3 reads TGTGCCAGCAGCCAAGATTACAGGGCGACTAATGAAAAACTGTTTTTT. It translates to CASSQDYRATNEKLFF.

This chain joins TRBV29-1 and TRBJ2-4, with 8 bases identical to TRBD1. With 7 bases clipped from V and 1 base from J, the junction kept 6 bases outside the gene matches. This CDR3 is 14 amino acids long. Germline CDR1 SQVTM, CDR2 ANQGSEA. The CDR3: CSAGRQGAKNIQYF. CDR3 nucleotide sequence: TGCAGCGCGGGAAGACAGGGGGCCAAAAACATTCAGTACTTC.

The chain has TRBV4-3 and TRBJ2-7, with unresolved D. This CDR3 has 14 residues. V lost 1 base, J lost 2 bases, and 9 bases lay in between. The germline CDR1 and CDR2 sequences are LGHNA and YSLEER. The CDR3 nucleotides are TGCGCCAGCAGCCAAGGCGTTGAAACCTACGAGCAGTACTTC. This gives the protein CASSQGVETYEQYF.

The chain is built from TRBV20-1 and TRBJ2-7; no reliable D call. Between the trimmed V and J ends, which lost 1 base and 0 bases, there was a span of 19 bases. CDR1 and CDR2 from the germline V gene are DFQATT and SNEGSKA (reference sequence). The CDR3 length is 17 residues. The CDR3 bases are TGCAGTGCTAGAGCGGTGAGCTGGCATCAAAGCTCCTACGAGCAGTACTTC. Encoded protein: CSARAVSWHQSSYEQYF.

The chain carries TRBV27 and TRBJ2-7, with D perhaps TRBD1 (6 bases). Trimming left V 4 bases short and J 3 bases short, with 16 bases between. The CDR3 is made up of 15 amino acids. In germline, CDR1 is MNHEY, CDR2 SMNVEV (reference sequence). The CDR3 coding sequence is TGTGCCAGCAGTTCCAATCAGGGGTCCCTCTACGAGCAGTACTTC. Its translation is CASSSNQGSLYEQYF.

The chain recombines TRBV20-1 with TRBJ1-1; maybe TRBD1 (5 bases). Germline CDR1 reads DFQATT; CDR2 reads SNEGSKA (reference sequence). The CDR3 runs 14 residues. V shed 3 bases and J shed 5 bases, with 16 bases lying between them. The CDR3 loop reads CSASPRWGGTEAFF. The DNA of the CDR3 is TGCAGTGCTAGTCCCCGATGGGGGGGAACTGAAGCTTTCTTT.